The 8 T cell receptor beta chains below were found in one sample sequenced in a study of cytomegalovirus exposure and HLA in healthy donors. The PCR was carried out with 60 Vbeta primers and 13 Jbeta primers. Sequenced by immunoSEQ multiplex PCR; TCRdb stores in-frame clones only, minus some. This sample contains tens of thousands of clones. What was sequenced was PBMCs. All receptors come from a female donor in good health and CMV-seronegative.

This chain links TRBV11-2 with TRBJ2-2; TRBD2 matches 8 bases. The CDR3 contains 17 residues. Germline V lookup: CDR1 SGHAT, CDR2 FQNNGV. V lost 0 bases to trimming and J lost 3 bases; unmatched junction nucleotides: 6. The CDR3 sequence: CASSLEGAGDDTGELFF. As DNA, the CDR3 is TGTGCCAGCAGCTTAGAGGGAGCGGGAGACGACACCGGGGAGCTGTTTTTT.

V and J are TRBV19 and TRBJ2-6; D remains unclear. The CDR3 is 15 residues long. Germline CDR1 LNHDA, CDR2 SQIVND (reference sequence). The V and J ends lost 4 bases and 0 bases respectively, with 7 bases between them. In DNA form, the CDR3 reads TGTGCCAGTAGTACCCACACCTCTGGGGCCAACGTCCTGACTTTC. Amino acid sequence: CASSTHTSGANVLTF.

The genes are TRBV28 and TRBJ1-2; D is perhaps TRBD1 (6 bases). Germline CDR1 and CDR2: MDHEN and SYDVKM. This CDR3 is built from 15 residues. V was cut by 2 bases and J by 0 bases, with 10 bases left in between. The CDR3 spells CASSLGGATNYGYTF. Written as DNA, the CDR3 is TGTGCCAGCAGTTTAGGGGGGGCTACTAACTATGGCTACACCTTC.

The V and J genes are TRBV30 and TRBJ1-4, with D tentatively TRBD1 (6 bases). CDR1 and CDR2 from the germline V gene are GTSNPN and SVGIG (reference sequence). Trimming took 5 bases from V and 8 from J, leaving 12 bases between them. The CDR3 is 12 residues long. The CDR3 spells CAWAQGEEKLFF. The CDR3 coding sequence is TGTGCCTGGGCACAGGGAGAAGAAAAACTGTTTTTT.

The rearrangement joins TRBV7-2 to TRBJ1-2, with TRBD1 matching over 10 bases. Germline CDR1 reads SGHTA; CDR2 reads FQGNSA. CDR3 length equals 16 residues. J was trimmed by 6 bases and V by 5 bases; bases with no gene match: 12. CDR3 amino acids: CASSLPRQGARDGYTF. CDR3 DNA: TGTGCCAGCAGCCTACCCCGACAGGGGGCGCGCGATGGCTACACCTTC.

The J gene is TRBJ2-3, the V gene TRBV5-8; D call uncertain. Germline V gene data show CDR1 as SGHTS and CDR2 as YDEGEE. The V gene lost 3 bases and the J gene lost 2 bases, with 7 bases spanning the gap. This CDR3 has 13 residues. CDR3 DNA: TGTGCCAGCAGCTCCTACCTCACAGATACGCAGTATTTT. Translating gives CASSSYLTDTQYF.

This chain joins TRBV5-4 and TRBJ2-2; TRBD2 might be the D (6 bases). From germline, CDR1 is SGHNT and CDR2 YYREEE (reference sequence). V lost 1 base, J lost 7 bases, and 8 bases lay in between. The CDR3 sequence is 13 residues long. The CDR3 bases are TGTGCCAGCAGCTTGAGCGGGCACGGGGAGCTGTTTTTT. Its protein is CASSLSGHGELFF.

V gene TRBV9 combines with J gene TRBJ1-1, with D possibly matching TRBD1 (6 bases). This CDR3 contains 15 residues. V dropped 3 bases and J dropped 5 bases, with 17 bases sitting between them. The V gene's germline CDR1 is SGDLS and CDR2 YYNGEE. The CDR3, as DNA: TGTGCCAGCAGCGCGCCTCAGGGGCCGGGGACTGAAGCTTTCTTT. Translated, it gives CASSAPQGPGTEAFF.